The source of this T cell receptor (beta chain) is a study of shared clonotypes between healthy human individuals (dated by TCRdb to the early 2020s). With respect to the entire study: The cohort included three men and a couple of women between 18 and 49 years of age. Per donor, three plates each were used for CD4 naive and CD4 memory, two for CD8 naive, and one for CD8 memory. The study deeply sequenced blood TCR repertoires of five healthy adults to estimate repertoire size and the extent of clonotype sharing between individuals. To increase sequencing depth and limit assay-specific biases, TCR repertoire library preparation and sequencing were carried out by different laboratories using diverse techniques. Between about 0.94 and 10 billion PBMCs per donor were obtained by leukapheresis.

Notes on this clone: No cognate antigen has been identified for it. One base away there is no much larger clone; base qualities are not given.

For the CD8 naive samples, CD45RO-negative cells were positively selected for CCR7, yielding a CD45RA+CCR7+ population from which TemRA cells were excluded. The donors were healthy, HIV-negative adults who had no recently reported acute infections or vaccinations. Every donor was a Caucasian adult living in Nashville, Tennessee, USA. Blood was collected by leukapheresis, and PBMCs were isolated by Ficoll-Histopaque density gradient centrifugation and then cryopreserved in liquid nitrogen vapor phase. Analytical flow cytometry was used to check the purity and quantity of every magnetically sorted T cell population. Each sorted fraction had its genomic DNA isolated and then quantified by UV absorbance on a Nanodrop 2000c. General study outcomes and caveats: The genetic and exposure-history diversity represented was limited by the small number of donors. Pairwise subsampling indicated that sequencing depth was expected to affect the degree of clonotype sharing among donors. Naive subsets generally had larger estimated clonotype richness than memory subsets. Around 5.4% of naive CD4, 3.5% of naive CD8, 2.3% of memory CD4, and 0.4% of memory CD8 clonotypes were shared across a few donors. Rarefaction of sorted-subset datasets indicated incomplete sequencing despite the large sequencing depth. Sampling was restricted to blood, and TCR repertoires in tissue are likely to differ from TCR repertoires in blood. Compared with non-shared clonotypes, clonotypes shared by all four sorted-subset donors had higher generation probabilities.

TCR CDR3 regions were amplified from genomic DNA by multiplex PCR using the deep immunoSEQ assay. For each cell subset, the extracted genomic DNA was distributed evenly across all wells of several immunoSEQ 96-well plates, and each plate served as one replicate. For sorted subsets, roughly 200 ng genomic DNA, equal to 30,000 to 35,000 T cell genomes, was loaded into each replicate PCR. Purified libraries were quantified with a Qubit 3.0 fluorometer, sized on a Bioanalyzer 2100, and re-quantified with the KAPA Library Quantification kit. Each immunoSEQ 96-well plate was sequenced on its own single-read 150-cycle Illumina NextSeq 550 flow cell. The published analysis was carried out like this. The immunoSEQ output contained only junctional sequences without quality scores, so filtering could not match that applied to full-length reads. To assign V/J genes and CDR3, sequences were annotated using PyIR, a Python wrapper for IgBLAST v1.9, with IMGT germline references. Reads with weak V/J assignments (E-value above 1e-6), missing CDR3, stop codons, out-of-frame junctions, or ambiguous translated residues were removed. V3J clonotypes were defined by identical inferred V gene, J gene, and CDR3 amino acid sequence. Percentage overlap between repertoires was computed as shared unique clonotypes divided by the size of the smaller repertoire. Richness of each repertoire was evaluated using RTK rarefaction, the Chao1 estimator, and Recon v2.1 estimates of unobserved clonotypes. OLGA was used to compute generation probabilities for all TCRbeta clonotypes that the gDNA method yielded from a handful of donors. The table was pulled from immuneACCESS by TCRdb, which kept in-frame rearrangements only. Such tables lose some clones; where checked, under half of the loss comes from unresolved V genes, and the rest has no known cause. D and trimming come from the DNA, and the V and J calls and clone size come from that table. For this sample there are about 2.1 million clones; around 95% appear just once. Around 1.7% of the sample is taken by the ten largest.

The sequenced sample was naive CD8+ T cells from PBMCs. The label giving this sample's cell subset or site can be read as: CD45RA+CCR7+. This sequence was found in a man aged 18 to 30 in good health. Some clones in this sample may be carry-over from other donors' samples.

The nucleotide sequence reads TGCGCCAGCAGCCCATCGGGACTAGCGGGAGTCTCGAACACCGGGGAGCTGTTTTTT. This gives the protein CASSPSGLAGVSNTGELFF. The V and J genes are TRBV4-1 and TRBJ2-2, with 14 bases aligning to TRBD2. The CDR3 runs 19 amino acids, cysteine and phenylalanine included. Left in the record is the CDR3 DNA by itself, 57 bases read in frame from the first base. Per the germline V gene, MGHRA is the CDR1 and YSYEKL is the CDR2. Germline trimming amounts to 4 bases on V and 0 bases on J, with 7 as the count of junction bases outside the gene matches.